Presented here are 18 T cell receptor beta chains from one specimen sequenced in a study of PD-1 blockade in classical Hodgkin lymphoma. Profiled with immunoSEQ multiplex PCR; TCRdb holds only in-frame clones, not every one. The sample has under 130,000 clones; roughly 89% are singletons. Described time point: cycle 4 day 1 (C4D1), after more than five weeks of nivolumab. Every patient experienced relapse after autologous stem cell transplantation, and brentuximab vedotin exposure varied. Sequencing used peripheral blood mononuclear cells (PBMCs), obtained before the fourth cycle of nivolumab. The receptors were sampled from a human donor with classical Hodgkin lymphoma.

The chain is built from TRBV29-1 and TRBJ1-2, with D perhaps TRBD1 (5 bases). The CDR3 totals 11 residues. Germline lookup yields CDR1 SQVTM and CDR2 ANQGSEA. With 2 bases removed from V and 9 bases from J, the gap between germline ends came to 10 bases. The CDR3 loop reads CSVERMGRYTF. Here the CDR3 DNA reads TGCAGCGTTGAACGGATGGGGCGCTACACCTTC.

In its sample, this clone was seen once. The chain uses TRBV14 and TRBJ2-7; the D gene is possibly TRBD1 (5 bases). The germline CDR1 and CDR2 sequences are SGHDN and FVKESK. Trimming shortened V by 3 bases and J by 6 bases, and 15 bases separated the two germline ends. This CDR3 spans 14 amino acids. CDR3 coding DNA: TGTGCCAGCAGCCACAGGGCCGTCTCTAGCGAGCAGTACTTC. Its translation is CASSHRAVSSEQYF.

The gene calls are TRBV2 and TRBJ2-4, with D perhaps being TRBD1 or TRBD2 (5 bases each). Trimming removed 2 bases from V and 3 bases from J, with 14 bases in between. Germline V gene sequence: CDR1 SNHLY, CDR2 FYNNEI. This CDR3 comprises 16 residues. Here the CDR3 reads CASSERWGMDKNIQYF. The CDR3 DNA is TGTGCCAGCAGTGAACGGTGGGGGATGGACAAAAACATTCAGTACTTC.

This chain connects TRBV6-6 to TRBJ1-2, with D unclear. Germline lookup yields CDR1 MNHNY and CDR2 SVGAGI (reference sequence). Trimming shortened V by 2 bases and J by 8 bases, and 15 bases separated the two germline ends. The CDR3 has 14 residues. The CDR3 is CASSYMREVEGYTF. DNA for the CDR3: TGTGCCAGCAGTTACATGCGGGAAGTAGAGGGCTACACCTTC.

The rearrangement joins TRBV7-9 to TRBJ2-7; 12 nucleotides align to TRBD2. V was pared by 3 bases and J by 1 base, with 4 bases of the junction left unmatched. CDR3 size: 16 residues. Germline V gives CDR1 SEHNR, CDR2 FQNEAQ (reference sequence). The CDR3 loop is CASSLETSGRSYEQYF. As DNA, the CDR3 is TGTGCCAGCAGCTTGGAAACTAGCGGGAGGTCCTACGAGCAGTACTTC.

This clone has just one count. The CDR3 sequence: CASKTSGSPYTGELFF. The CDR3 DNA reads as TGTGCCAGCAAAACTAGCGGGAGTCCGTACACCGGGGAGCTGTTTTTT. The chain has TRBV27 and TRBJ2-2; 11 bases agree with TRBD2. This CDR3 is built from 16 residues. Germline CDR1 MNHEY, CDR2 SMNVEV (reference sequence). Trimming at V came to 7 bases and at J to 3 bases, leaving 7 bases not matched to a gene.

CDR3 in DNA: TGCGCCAGCAGCCAGGACGCCAAATGGACTGAAGCTTTCTTT. Its translation is CASSQDAKWTEAFF. The genes are TRBV4-1 and TRBJ1-1; D is ambiguous. From germline, CDR1 is MGHRA and CDR2 YSYEKL. V was shortened by 3 bases and J by 5 bases, with 13 bases between the two germline ends. The CDR3 runs 14 residues.

V usage is TRBV10-3 and J usage is TRBJ2-7; 10 bases are a match to TRBD1. CDR1 and CDR2 from the germline V gene are ENHRY and SYGVKD. The V gene end was trimmed by 6 bases and the J gene end by 4 bases; junction bases not matched to a gene: 12. The CDR3 runs to 16 residues. Here the CDR3 DNA reads TGTGCCATCAGCGGGAAAGGGGGACAGGGGTCGTACGAGCAGTACTTC. As protein: CAISGKGGQGSYEQYF.

This clone was seen only once. The rearrangement links TRBV7-2 to TRBJ2-7; no reliable D call. The V gene's germline CDR1 is SGHTA and CDR2 FQGNSA. Between the trimmed V and J ends, which lost 2 bases and 0 bases, there was a span of 14 bases. The CDR3 spans 16 residues. The CDR3 DNA sequence: TGTGCCAGCAGCTTAAGATCAGGCGGTAGCTCCTACGAGCAGTACTTC. Residues: CASSLRSGGSSYEQYF.

The chain combines TRBV18 with TRBJ2-7; D is uncertain. The V gene's germline CDR1 is KGHSH and CDR2 LQKENI. Deletions cut 1 base from V and 0 bases from J, with 7 bases between. This CDR3 comprises 14 residues. CDR3: CASSPRANSYEQYF. DNA of the CDR3: TGTGCCAGCTCACCACGGGCTAACTCCTACGAGCAGTACTTC. Using reference TRBV18 and TRBJ2-7 for the parts outside the CDR3, the full variable domain is NAGVMQNPRHLVRRRGQEARLRCSPMKGHSHVYWYRQLPEEGLKFMVYLQKENIIDESGMPKERFSAEFPKEGPSILRIQQVVRGDSAAYFCASSPRANSYEQYFGPGTRLTVT.

The CDR3 DNA sequence: TGTGCCAGTAGTACGGTCTGGGGACGGGGAGGCACTGAAGCTTTCTTT. The encoded protein is CASSTVWGRGGTEAFF. The chain employs TRBV19 and TRBJ1-1; D is perhaps TRBD1 (5 bases). The CDR3 covers 16 residues. Germline CDR1 reads LNHDA; CDR2 reads SQIVND (reference sequence). Trimming shortened V by 4 bases and J by 4 bases, and 19 bases separated the two germline ends.

Comment on this clone: Other DNA sequences from this sample encode an identical CDR3 as well. The chain employs TRBV5-5 and TRBJ1-3; no clear D gene. Germline V gene data show CDR1 as SGHKS and CDR2 as YYEKEE (reference sequence). The CDR3 runs 14 residues. Between the trimmed V and J ends, which lost 3 bases and 0 bases, there was a span of 7 bases. Written as DNA, the CDR3 is TGTGCCAGCAGCTCATCTAGCTCTGGAAACACCATATATTTT. It is translated as CASSSSSSGNTIYF.

The chain carries TRBV18 and TRBJ1-2; 10 bases are a match to TRBD1. In germline, CDR1 is KGHSH, CDR2 LQKENI. V lost 3 bases to trimming and J lost 4 bases; unmatched junction nucleotides: 8. The CDR3 is 16 residues long. This chain's CDR3 is CASSPGTGVGAYGYTF. The CDR3 DNA reads TGTGCCAGCTCACCCGGGACAGGGGTTGGCGCCTATGGCTACACCTTC.

The rearrangement links TRBV7-2 to TRBJ1-3, with a possible D match to TRBD1 (6 bases). Per the germline V gene, CDR1 is SGHTA and CDR2 is FQGNSA. Trimming removed 5 bases from V and 4 bases from J, with 12 bases in between. This CDR3 region has 14 residues. The CDR3 sequence is CASSPDRSGNTIYF. In DNA, the CDR3 is TGTGCCAGCAGCCCTGACAGGTCCGGAAACACCATATATTTT.

The chain is built from TRBV16 and TRBJ1-4; D is unresolved. The ends were cut back, 4 bases at V and 6 bases at J, with 6 bases in the middle. This CDR3 has 12 residues. Germline V gene data show CDR1 as KGHSY and CDR2 as FQNENV. The DNA for the CDR3 is TGTGCCAGCAGCCGCCAAGATGAAAAACTGTTTTTT. It encodes CASSRQDEKLFF.

The CDR3 nucleotides read TGTGCCAGCAGCCGAGTTCGTGGCTACACCTTC. Translated: CASSRVRGYTF. The chain recombines TRBV11-2 with TRBJ1-2; D remains unclear. This CDR3 is 11 amino acids long. Trimming shortened V by 5 bases and J by 7 bases, and 8 bases separated the two germline ends. The germline CDR1 and CDR2 sequences are SGHAT and FQNNGV. Based on the CDR3 plus reference TRBV11-2 and TRBJ1-2, the full variable domain is EAGVAQSPRYKIIEKRQSVAFWCNPISGHATLYWYQQILGQGPKLLIQFQNNGVVDDSQLPKDRFSAERLKGVDSTLKIQPAKLEDSAVYLCASSRVRGYTFGSGTRLTVV.

This chain connects TRBV4-1 to TRBJ2-2, with TRBD2 identical over 9 bases. V lost 4 bases, J lost 2 bases, and 8 bases stayed unmatched. The CDR3 is 17 amino acids. The germline V gene has CDR1 MGHRA and CDR2 YSYEKL. The CDR3 sequence: CASSRVLAGLNTGELFF. CDR3 nucleotide sequence: TGCGCCAGCAGCCGCGTGCTAGCGGGGTTAAACACCGGGGAGCTGTTTTTT.

J is TRBJ1-1 and V is TRBV30; D might be TRBD1 (5 bases). Germline assignment: CDR1 GTSNPN and CDR2 SVGIG (reference sequence). V lost 2 bases to trimming and J lost 3 bases, with 7 bases between them. The CDR3 length is 12 residues. The CDR3 loop reads CAWSPGDTEAFF. In DNA form, the CDR3 reads TGTGCCTGGAGTCCGGGGGACACTGAAGCTTTCTTT.